This T cell receptor (beta chain) originates from a study of blood T cell repertoires in COVID-19. Study-wide background: Samples taken during acute and convalescent COVID-19 were collected in the United States, Italy and Spain. Sources were T cells, B-cell-depleted T cells, or PBMCs; the material itself was cDNA or gDNA.

The CDR3 runs to 15 residues. Unmatched junction bases numbered 5, after V lost 7 bases and J lost 2 bases. In germline, CDR1 is SQVTM, CDR2 ANQGSEA. Source study methods: Amplification from reference gene primers served as the basis for estimated nucleated cell counts. Here immunoSEQ multiplex PCR was the method, and the copy in TCRdb shows in-frame clones only, minus some. The DNA was the basis for D and trimming; V, J and clone size are from that table. The sample has hundreds of thousands of clones, around four fifths seen once. The sequenced sample consisted of peripheral blood. The sequence was collected from a woman aged 45-60 years who had recovered from COVID-19. The V and J genes are TRBV29-1 and TRBJ2-6; TRBD1 agrees at 10 bases. The CDR3 is CSARQGATGANVLTF. In nucleotides, the CDR3 is TGCAGCGCAAGACAGGGGGCTACTGGGGCCAACGTCCTGACTTTC. The whole variable domain, remainder taken from reference TRBV29-1 and TRBJ2-6, is SAVISQKPSRDICQRGTSLTIQCQVDSQVTMMFWYRQQPGQSLTLIATANQGSEATYESGFVIDKFPISRPNLTFSTLTVSNMSPEDSSIYLCSARQGATGANVLTFGAGSRLTVL.